This T cell receptor (beta chain) was documented in a study of blood T cell repertoires in COVID-19. Turning to the study itself: T cells, B-cell-depleted T cells, or PBMCs provided the cDNA or gDNA that served as material.

Adults between roughly 18 and 90 years of age took part from some 25 US areas. Participants' own reports of clinical history determined their cohort assignment. Germline assignment: CDR1 LGHDT and CDR2 YNNKEL (reference sequence). This CDR3 comprises 15 residues. V lost 0 bases and J lost 3, with 9 bases in between. Source study methods: Reference gene primer amplification gave estimated nucleated cell counts. Here immunoSEQ multiplex PCR was the method, and the copy in TCRdb shows in-frame clones only, minus some. Clonal size and the V and J genes are those of that table, whereas D and trimming came from the DNA. This table holds 140,000 to 150,000 clones, roughly nine tenths found once.

The chain has TRBV3-1 (or the pseudogene TRBV3-2) and TRBJ1-5; D perhaps matches TRBD1 (6 bases). The TCR originated in a woman aged 40-49 years who had been exposed to COVID-19. The sequencing sample was made of PBMCs or T cells enriched from blood (not recorded which). The CDR3 DNA reads as TGTGCCAGCAGCCAAGATTGGGGGCTCAATCAGCCCCAGCATTTT. Protein: CASSQDWGLNQPQHF.